A selection of T cell receptor beta chains follows, all from one sample in a study of blood T cell repertoires in COVID-19. Repertoires were generated with immunoSEQ multiplex PCR, while TCRdb's copy carries only in-frame clones and drops some. The sample carries approximately 180,000 clones, nearly 90% recorded once. The sequenced material came from PBMCs or T cells enriched from blood (not recorded which). The origin of the receptors is a woman aged 40 to 50 with acute COVID-19. The CDR3 runs from the conserved cysteine through the conserved F or W. The D gene is left open where the match is weak. Clone size is stated in some rows and not others, as once, few, many or a class when expanded.

clone_size d_call j_call v_call cdr3_nt cdr3_aa
- TRBD1 TRBJ2-7 TRBV24-1 TGTGCCGGCCGGGACAGGGCCTACGAGCAGTACTTC CAGRDRAYEQYF
- TRBD1 TRBJ1-6 TRBV3-1/TRBV3-2 TGTGCCAGCAGCAAGAGACAGGGCTTGAATTCACCCCTCCACTTT CASSKRQGLNSPLHF
- TRBD2 TRBJ2-3 TRBV19 TGTGCCAGTAGTTCCCGGGGACTAGCTATATTCCCAGATACGCAGTATTTT CASSSRGLAIFPDTQYF
- - TRBJ1-2 TRBV11-2 TGTGCCAGCAAACAAACCGGTGGGGCGGATGGCTACACCTTC CASKQTGGADGYTF
- - TRBJ1-1 TRBV30 TGTGCCTGGAGTGGGGTCTCCAGGGGAGCTGAAGCTTTCTTT CAWSGVSRGAEAFF
- TRBD1 TRBJ2-2 TRBV18 TGTGCCAGCTCACCATTCGGGACAGGGTCCACCGGGGAGCTGTTTTTT CASSPFGTGSTGELFF
- - TRBJ2-1 TRBV7-9 TGTGCCAGCAGCTTACCGGCGGGGCCCCCCTTCGGGCAGTTCTTC CASSLPAGPPFGQFF
- - TRBJ1-3 TRBV19 TGTGCCAGTAGTAAGGAGGAACGCTCTGGAAACACCATATATTTT CASSKEERSGNTIYF
- TRBD1 TRBJ1-2 TRBV14 TGTGCCAGCAAAACCGGGACAGGGTTTGGCTACACCTTC CASKTGTGFGYTF
few TRBD1 TRBJ2-1 TRBV7-3 TGTGCCAGCAGCCCAACACCGACAGGGGATCCGTTCTTC CASSPTPTGDPFF
- TRBD1 TRBJ1-5 TRBV18 TGTGCCAGCTCACCCACAGGGGGCGTGAGCAATCAGCCCCAGCATTTT CASSPTGGVSNQPQHF
- - TRBJ2-7 TRBV12-2 TGTGCAAGTCGTCTCCGACAGGGAACGACCTACGAGCAGTACTTC CASRLRQGTTYEQYF
- TRBD2 TRBJ2-5 TRBV11-2 TGTGCCAGCAACATTCTAGCGGGAAAAGAGACCCAGTACTTC CASNILAGKETQYF
- - TRBJ1-5 TRBV6-1 TGTGCCAGCAGTGAAGCGCACGGGGAAGGTCAGCCCCAGCATTTT CASSEAHGEGQPQHF
- - TRBJ1-2 TRBV7-8 TGTGCCAGCAGCTTAGGGGCAGTAATCTATGGCTACACCTTC CASSLGAVIYGYTF
- - TRBJ1-5 TRBV24-1 TGTGCCACCAGCCAACTAGGGGGGGACAATCAGCCCCAGCATTTT CATSQLGGDNQPQHF
- - TRBJ2-5 TRBV11-2 TGTGCCAGCAGCCTACAGGGGACCCAGTACTTC CASSLQGTQYF
- - TRBJ2-3 TRBV18 TGTGCCAGCTCCACCCAAAGCACAGGCACAGATACGCAGTATTTT CASSTQSTGTDTQYF
once TRBD1 TRBJ2-5 TRBV9 TGTGCCAGCAGCGTAGACCCCGGGACAGGAGCCGAGACCCAGTACTTC CASSVDPGTGAETQYF
few - TRBJ1-2 TRBV7-9 TGTGCCAGCAGCTTAGGTTCGGCTGGCACAGCTGGCTACACCTTC CASSLGSAGTAGYTF